The 22 T cell receptor beta chains presented below share a single source sample, sequenced in a study of blood T cell repertoires in COVID-19. Repertoires were generated with immunoSEQ multiplex PCR, while TCRdb's copy carries only in-frame clones and drops some. The sample lists 380,000 or so clones, less than 90% occurring once. Source material: peripheral blood. The origin of the receptors is a woman aged 55-69 years with COVID-19, enrolled during active disease.

This clone was counted only a few times. The rearrangement uses TRBV5-1 and TRBJ2-5; D is undetermined. The germline V gene has CDR1 SGHRS and CDR2 YFSETQ. The CDR3 covers 14 residues. Trimming removed 4 bases from V and 7 bases from J, with 17 bases in between. The CDR3 spells CASSAISGGGTQYF. In DNA, the CDR3 is TGCGCCAGCAGCGCGATATCTGGCGGCGGGACCCAGTACTTC.

J is TRBJ2-2 and V is TRBV5-1; no firm D call. Germline-derived CDR1 and CDR2 are SGHRS and YFSETQ. V gave up 0 bases and J gave up 5 bases, with 5 bases separating them. This CDR3 has 13 residues. The CDR3 DNA reads TGCGCCAGCAGCTTGGGTCAGACCGGGGAGCTGTTTTTT. Translated: CASSLGQTGELFF.

V and J are TRBV5-6 and TRBJ2-3; possibly TRBD2 for D (5 bases). Trimming shortened V by 6 bases and J by 0 bases, and 11 bases separated the two germline ends. The CDR3 runs 14 residues. Looked up from germline, CDR1 is SGHDT and CDR2 is YYEEEE. CDR3 residues: CASNRGYSTDTQYF. The CDR3 nucleotides read TGTGCCAGCAACCGGGGATATAGCACAGATACGCAGTATTTT.

The rearrangement joins TRBV5-1 to TRBJ2-7; 8 nucleotides align to TRBD1. CDR3 size: 14 residues. Germline V gene lookup returns CDR1 SGHRS and CDR2 YFSETQ. With V trimmed by 0 bases and J by 2 bases, 1 base remained unmatched. In nucleotides, the CDR3 is TGCGCCAGCAGCTTGGGGGGACAGGCCTACGAGCAGTACTTC. It encodes CASSLGGQAYEQYF.

The rearrangement links TRBV5-1 to TRBJ1-1, with TRBD1 identical over 7 bases. The junction had 9 bases not matched to a gene; V was cut back by 3 bases and J by 1 base. Germline values: CDR1 SGHRS, CDR2 YFSETQ. The CDR3 is 16 residues long. CDR3 sequence (DNA): TGCGCCAGCAGCTCGAGCGCCGGGACAGCGAACACTGAAGCTTTCTTT. It specifies CASSSSAGTANTEAFF.

The gene calls are TRBV19 and TRBJ1-5; the match to TRBD1 covers 7 bases. J gave up 3 bases and V 5 bases, and 19 bases lay outside the gene matches. Germline-derived CDR1 and CDR2 are LNHDA and SQIVND (reference sequence). This CDR3 contains 19 residues. Written as DNA, the CDR3 is TGTGCCAGTAGTCATTGGTGGGACGGGACAGATCAAAACAATCAGCCCCAGCATTTT. Translated: CASSHWWDGTDQNNQPQHF.

The CDR3 nucleotides are TGCGCCAGCAGCTCGACTAGCGGGGGGTACAATGAGCAGTTCTTC. Protein: CASSSTSGGYNEQFF. The chain joins TRBV5-1 to TRBJ2-1; 13 nucleotides match TRBD2. The germline V gene encodes CDR1 SGHRS and CDR2 YFSETQ. CDR3 length: 15 amino acids. V was pared by 3 bases and J by 4 bases, with 1 base of the junction left unmatched. Full variable domain (missing parts from reference TRBV5-1 and TRBJ2-1): KAGVTQTPRYLIKTRGQQVTLSCSPISGHRSVSWYQQTPGQGLQFLFEYFSETQRNKGNFPGRFSGRQFSNSRSEMNVSTLELGDSALYLCASSSTSGGYNEQFFGPGTRLTVL.

This chain uses TRBV19 with TRBJ2-2; D is perhaps TRBD2 (5 bases). The CDR3 runs 16 residues. The ends were cut back, 5 bases at V and 7 bases at J, with 20 bases in the middle. Germline V CDR1 and CDR2: LNHDA, SQIVND (reference sequence). CDR3 region: CASSGRRVISVGELFF. The CDR3 DNA sequence: TGTGCCAGTAGTGGGAGAAGGGTGATTAGTGTCGGGGAGCTGTTTTTT.

This chain links TRBV9 with TRBJ1-2, with D perhaps matching TRBD1 (6 bases). The CDR3 covers 16 residues. The germline gives CDR1 SGDLS, CDR2 YYNGEE. V lost 3 bases and J lost 0, with 15 bases in between. CDR3 nucleotide sequence: TGTGCCAGCAGCGGCTCCGGGACAACTTCTAACTATGGCTACACCTTC. Translation: CASSGSGTTSNYGYTF.

The V gene is TRBV6-1, the J gene TRBJ2-3; 9 bases align to TRBD2. This CDR3 spans 17 amino acids. After removal of 4 bases from V and 4 bases from J, the junction contained 12 bases not matched to a gene. Per germline, CDR1 MNHNS and CDR2 SASEGT. CDR3 bases: TGTGCCAGCAGTGCCCGTTTGGCGGGGGGGCCGTCAGATACGCAGTATTTT. It is translated as CASSARLAGGPSDTQYF.

The rearrangement links TRBV14 to TRBJ1-2, with unresolved D. This CDR3 has 17 residues. Germline V gene sequence: CDR1 SGHDN, CDR2 FVKESK. V lost 1 base to trimming and J lost 3 bases, with 18 bases between them. The DNA for the CDR3 is TGTGCCAGCAGCCAAGCGACAACGAATTGGTATGACTATGGCTACACCTTC. Translating it yields CASSQATTNWYDYGYTF.

This chain connects TRBV29-1 to TRBJ2-7, with D perhaps matching TRBD1 (5 bases). Germline values: CDR1 SQVTM, CDR2 ANQGSEA. The CDR3 runs 12 residues. V lost 7 bases and J lost 0, with 10 bases in between. The CDR3 region is CSAQGFSYEQYF. As DNA, the CDR3 is TGCAGCGCTCAGGGTTTCTCCTACGAGCAGTACTTC.

DNA for the CDR3: TGTGCCAGCAGTCCTGGAGGCACCGGGGAGCTGTTTTTT. It codes for CASSPGGTGELFF. J is TRBJ2-2 and V is TRBV6-5, with D possibly TRBD2 on 5 matching bases. The V end lost 5 bases, the J end lost 4 bases, and 8 bases lay between the germline ends. This CDR3 has 13 residues. The germline V gene has CDR1 MNHEY and CDR2 SVGAGI.

V usage is TRBV3-1 (or the pseudogene TRBV3-2) and J usage is TRBJ2-7, with 10 bases matching TRBD2. CDR1 and CDR2 (germline): LGHDT, YNNKEL (reference sequence). This CDR3 is 15 amino acids long. With 2 bases clipped from V and 5 bases from J, the junction kept 6 bases outside the gene matches. DNA for the CDR3: TGTGCCAGCAGCCAACCGGGACTAGCGAGCCACGAGCAGTACTTC. It is translated as CASSQPGLASHEQYF.

The CDR3 is CASSFRDRVTDTQYF. CDR3 DNA sequence: TGTGCCAGCAGTTTCCGTGACAGGGTCACAGATACGCAGTATTTT. The chain carries TRBV27 and TRBJ2-3; 7 nucleotides match TRBD1. Trimming cost V 3 bases and J 2 bases; bases outside gene matches: 5. Per germline, CDR1 MNHEY and CDR2 SMNVEV (reference sequence). The CDR3 extends over 15 amino acids.

The chain combines TRBV7-3 with TRBJ1-2; TRBD1 matches 12 bases. The V segment lost 2 bases and the J segment 3 bases; nucleotides outside the gene matches: 7. Germline V gene data show CDR1 as SGHTA and CDR2 as FQGTGA. CDR3 length: 17 residues. The CDR3 reads CASSLGTGGRLDYGYTF. Here the CDR3 DNA reads TGTGCCAGCAGCTTAGGGACAGGGGGCCGGTTGGACTATGGCTACACCTTC.

The gene calls are TRBV11-3 and TRBJ1-1; no definite D call. This CDR3 contains 12 residues. Trimming pared 10 bases from V and 5 bases from J, leaving 14 bases between. Germline lookup yields CDR1 SGHNT and CDR2 YENEEA. The CDR3 coding sequence is TGTGCCACCCAGGTGGGAGGGACTGAAGCTTTCTTT. It yields the protein CATQVGGTEAFF.

The chain employs TRBV6-5 and TRBJ1-2, with 10 nucleotides matching TRBD1. V was pared by 6 bases and J by 4 bases, with 5 bases of the junction left unmatched. Germline CDR1 and CDR2: MNHEY and SVGAGI. There are 14 residues in the CDR3. CDR3 amino acids: CASRGTGEFYGYTF. CDR3 DNA: TGTGCCAGCAGGGGGACAGGGGAATTCTATGGCTACACCTTC.

V and J are TRBV10-3 and TRBJ2-1; 7 bases line up with TRBD1. The trim removed 4 bases at V and 4 bases at J, leaving 13 bases unmatched. This CDR3 has 17 amino acids. CDR1 is ENHRY and CDR2 is SYGVKD in the germline V gene. The CDR3 bases are TGTGCCATCAGTGGGACGATGACAGGGAAACTATACAATGAGCAGTTCTTC. Translation gives CAISGTMTGKLYNEQFF.

The rearrangement joins TRBV19 to TRBJ2-2; 8 bases map to TRBD1. Per germline, CDR1 LNHDA and CDR2 SQIVND (reference sequence). This CDR3 region has 14 residues. The V and J ends lost 6 bases and 4 bases, in that order; junction bases with no gene match: 4. This CDR3 reads CASRRQGTTGELFF. CDR3 DNA sequence: TGTGCCAGTAGACGACAGGGGACCACCGGGGAGCTGTTTTTT.

This clone has only one observation. V usage is TRBV14 and J usage is TRBJ2-6; D ambiguous. The V end lost 4 bases, the J end lost 2 bases, and 3 bases lay between the germline ends. The CDR3 runs 13 residues. Germline values: CDR1 SGHDN, CDR2 FVKESK. Here the CDR3 reads CASSPTGANVLTF. In DNA form, the CDR3 reads TGTGCCAGCAGCCCCACTGGGGCCAACGTCCTGACTTTC.

The CDR3 loop reads CASSLSAPGEQYF. DNA of the CDR3: TGTGCCAGCAGCCTCTCTGCGCCCGGCGAGCAGTACTTC. The chain combines TRBV13 with TRBJ2-7; D is undetermined. The germline V gene encodes CDR1 PRHDT and CDR2 FYEKMQ (reference sequence). Trimming cost V 5 bases and J 6 bases, with 14 bases left between them. The CDR3 is made up of 13 amino acids.